Following are 7 T cell receptor beta chains from one sample sequenced in a study of T cell repertoires in cytomegalovirus infection (dated by TCRdb to about 2019). Taken with the paper, the label for treatment or condition translates to: in vitro stimulation with specific CMV peptide epitopes to enrich CMV-specific T cells. The sequencer listed for this sample is Illumina HiSeq 1500. TCRdb passed the public sequencing reads through fastp at Q25 and MiXCR, retaining productive beta sequences. When rows share a CDR3 protein, they turn into one entry using the most common DNA and genes. The table for this sample lists a few hundred thousand distinct CDR3 sequences; around 40% of them were counted only once. About half of the sample is in the top ten clones. No antigens are known for them. The material sequenced was cultured PBMCs, taken from culture after CMV antigen stimulation. The receptors were gathered from a human donor in good health (CMV status not recorded). Some clones in this sample may be carry-over from other donors' samples.

The V gene is TRBV4-1, the J gene TRBJ2-1; unclear D gene. The CDR3 contains 17 residues. V was cut by 1 base and J by 5 bases, with 18 bases left in between. Germline CDR1 MGHRA, CDR2 YSYEKL. CDR3 coding DNA: TGCGCCAGCAGCCAAGGTTCAACAGCCGGAGCTAACAATGAGCAGTTCTTC. Its protein is CASSQGSTAGANNEQFF.

At least ten counts were recorded for this clonotype. For the CDR3, the DNA is TGTGCCAGCAGCTTCCACACAGATACGCAGTATTTT. Residues: CASSFHTDTQYF. The rearrangement uses TRBV7-8 and TRBJ2-3; D uncertain. The CDR3 runs to 12 residues. Trimming cost V 3 bases and J 2 bases, with 3 bases left between them. Per the germline V gene, CDR1 is SGHVS and CDR2 is FQNEAQ.

The chain carries TRBV12-3 or TRBV12-4 and TRBJ2-7; possible D gene TRBD2, 6 bases. V lost 6 bases to trimming and J lost 6 bases, with 15 bases between them. The CDR3 extends over 13 amino acids. The CDR3 sequence: CASRSAGTLEQYF. In DNA, the CDR3 is TGTGCCAGCAGATCGGCCGGGACTCTCGAGCAGTACTTC.

This chain connects TRBV7-2 to TRBJ1-2; D may be TRBD1 (6 bases). Germline V lookup: CDR1 SGHTA, CDR2 FQGNSA. The CDR3 extends over 15 amino acids. V was trimmed by 5 bases and J by 7 bases, leaving 20 bases between them. CDR3 amino acids: CASSARTDASVGYTF. The CDR3 nucleotides read TGTGCCAGCAGCGCCCGGACAGATGCATCAGTTGGCTACACCTTC.

The chain recombines TRBV7-2 with TRBJ2-7; D tentatively fits TRBD1 or TRBD2 (5 bases each). Germline lookup yields CDR1 SGHTA and CDR2 FQGNSA. The CDR3 is made up of 15 amino acids. V was pared by 6 bases and J by 4 bases, with 19 bases between. CDR3 sequence (DNA): TGTGCCAGCAGACCCGGGACCGCACCAATTTACGAGCAGTACTTC. It is translated as CASRPGTAPIYEQYF.

This clonotype was recorded a few times. DNA for the CDR3: TGTGCCAGCAGCAGGACTAGGCTCAATGAGCAGTTCTTC. This gives the protein CASSRTRLNEQFF. This rearrangement joins TRBV7-2 to TRBJ2-1; TRBD2 agrees at 7 bases. V was clipped by 5 bases and J by 6 bases; unmatched bases: 4. The CDR3 covers 13 residues. Germline loops: CDR1 SGHTA, CDR2 FQGNSA.

Only a few counts were recorded for this clonotype. The rearrangement joins TRBV19 to TRBJ2-7; TRBD1 or TRBD2 may be the D gene (5 bases each). The CDR3 covers 13 residues. The ends were cut back, 7 bases at V and 6 bases at J, with 16 bases in the middle. The germline V gene has CDR1 LNHDA and CDR2 SQIVND (reference sequence). The CDR3 region has the DNA TGTGCCAGTAATACCGGGACGACCGGCGAGCAGTACTTC. Amino acid sequence: CASNTGTTGEQYF.